The next 27 T cell receptor beta chains were all read from a single sample in a study of T cell changes during pregnancy in multiple sclerosis (dated by TCRdb to about 2019). The library was prepared using the immunoSEQ multiplex PCR assay. TCRdb took over this immuneACCESS table, retaining in-frame rearrangements with V and J assigned. Such tables are incomplete; in checked studies, under half of the missing clones stem from an unresolved V gene, and the remainder is unexplained. For this sample the table gives about 69,000 clones, of which roughly nine tenths were detected only once. The ten largest clonotypes hold around 0.27% of the sample. Source: CD4+ T cells from peripheral blood mononuclear cells, taken in the third trimester of pregnancy. All receptors come from a female donor in good health, enrolled as a control in a pregnancy study.

The chain links TRBV18 to TRBJ2-2; D is uncertain. In germline, CDR1 is KGHSH, CDR2 LQKENI. The V end lost 5 bases, the J end lost 0 bases, and 7 bases lay between the germline ends. The CDR3 has 14 amino acids. The CDR3 protein is CASSAATNTGELFF. The CDR3 DNA sequence: TGTGCCAGCTCAGCCGCGACGAACACCGGGGAGCTGTTTTTT.

V is TRBV4-1 and J is TRBJ2-1; 13 bases are shared with TRBD2. V was pared by 4 bases and J by 4 bases, with 19 bases of the junction left unmatched. This CDR3 has 21 residues. CDR1 is MGHRA and CDR2 is YSYEKL in the germline V gene. The CDR3 region has the DNA TGCGCCAGCAGCCGGGGAGGACTAGCGGGGGACTTAGTCAAAAATTACAATGAGCAGTTCTTC. Translation gives CASSRGGLAGDLVKNYNEQFF.

The chain has TRBV5-1 and TRBJ1-6; 7 positions match TRBD1. The V and J ends lost 4 bases and 9 bases, in that order; junction bases with no gene match: 10. CDR3 length: 15 residues. Germline V gene lookup returns CDR1 SGHRS and CDR2 YFSETQ. This CDR3 reads CASSGAAQGSSPLHF. The CDR3 DNA reads TGCGCCAGCAGCGGGGCCGCACAGGGGAGTTCACCCCTCCACTTT.

The V and J genes are TRBV6-6 and TRBJ1-5, with D maybe TRBD1 (6 bases). The CDR3 runs to 14 residues. V shed 7 bases and J shed 4 bases, with 14 bases lying between them. Germline V gene sequence: CDR1 MNHNY, CDR2 SVGAGI (reference sequence). As DNA, the CDR3 is TGTGCCAGCATAACAACAGGGTTAAATCAGCCCCAGCATTTT. Translating it yields CASITTGLNQPQHF.

V usage is TRBV20-1 and J usage is TRBJ2-1; D gene ambiguous. Per germline, CDR1 DFQATT and CDR2 SNEGSKA (reference sequence). The V end lost 6 bases, the J end lost 8 bases, and 11 bases lay between the germline ends. The CDR3 is 11 residues long. The CDR3 DNA reads as TGCAGTGCGTCTAATTTCGATGAGCAGTTCTTC. Translating gives CSASNFDEQFF.

The CDR3 region is CASSLGAGAKENTIYF. The DNA of the CDR3 is TGCGCCAGCAGCTTGGGGGCGGGGGCGAAAGAAAACACCATATATTTT. The chain links TRBV5-1 to TRBJ1-3; D is perhaps TRBD1 (6 bases). This CDR3 contains 16 residues. Between the trimmed V and J ends, which lost 0 bases and 6 bases, there was a span of 16 bases. CDR1 is SGHRS and CDR2 is YFSETQ in the germline V gene.

This rearrangement joins TRBV9 to TRBJ2-3; D unclear. Trimming shortened V by 1 base and J by 0 bases, and 9 bases separated the two germline ends. CDR1 is SGDLS, CDR2 YYNGEE, per germline. The CDR3 contains 15 residues. CDR3 nucleotides: TGTGCCAGCAGCGTAAATCATCCCAGCACAGATACGCAGTATTTT. The encoded protein is CASSVNHPSTDTQYF.

The V and J genes are TRBV7-2 and TRBJ1-6; D unresolved. CDR1 is SGHTA, CDR2 FQGNSA, per germline. V lost 1 base to trimming and J lost 1 base, with 5 bases between them. The CDR3 has 15 amino acids. As DNA, the CDR3 is TGTGCCAGCAGCTTAGACCGGTCCTATAATTCACCCCTCCACTTT. The encoded protein is CASSLDRSYNSPLHF. Filled out from reference TRBV7-2 and TRBJ1-6, the complete variable domain reads GAGVSQSPSNKVTEKGKDVELRCDPISGHTALYWYRQSLGQGLEFLIYFQGNSAPDKSGLPSDRFSAERTGGSVSTLTIQRTQQEDSAVYLCASSLDRSYNSPLHFGNGTRLTVT.

The chain carries TRBV7-2 and TRBJ2-3; D is perhaps TRBD2 (6 bases). CDR1 and CDR2 (germline): SGHTA, FQGNSA. This CDR3 comprises 16 residues. Trimming cost V 0 bases and J 2 bases, with 12 bases left between them. The CDR3 nucleotides are TGTGCCAGCAGCTTAGCGGGGACTGGCCCCACAGATACGCAGTATTTT. Translation gives CASSLAGTGPTDTQYF.

V and J are TRBV27 and TRBJ1-2; 9 positions agree with TRBD1. Per the germline V gene, CDR1 is MNHEY and CDR2 is SMNVEV (reference sequence). V dropped 3 bases and J dropped 8; count of bases not matched to a gene: 7. The CDR3 loop spans 14 amino acids. The CDR3 coding sequence is TGTGCCAGCAGTTTCCTGGACAGGGGCGGCGGCTACACCTTC. Protein sequence: CASSFLDRGGGYTF.

The chain combines TRBV18 with TRBJ2-2; D might be TRBD1 (5 bases). Between the trimmed V and J ends, which lost 3 bases and 7 bases, there was a span of 12 bases. CDR3 size: 14 residues. Germline CDR1 KGHSH, CDR2 LQKENI. CDR3 sequence: CASSPFSTDGELFF. The CDR3 coding sequence is TGTGCCAGCTCACCTTTTTCGACAGACGGGGAGCTGTTTTTT.

This clone was recorded only once. The J gene is TRBJ2-5, the V gene TRBV18; 8 positions agree with TRBD1. Germline CDR1 is KGHSH and CDR2 is LQKENI. Germline trimming cut 4 bases from V and 2 bases from J; bases unmatched to any gene: 3. The CDR3 loop spans 14 amino acids. Here the CDR3 DNA reads TGTGCCAGCTCACACCGACAGGGGCAAGAGACCCAGTACTTC. As protein: CASSHRQGQETQYF.

To note about this clone: Other DNA sequences within the sample encode an identical CDR3. V usage is TRBV5-1 and J usage is TRBJ1-3; D may be TRBD1 (5 bases). Trimming removed 4 bases at V and 0 bases at J, with 11 bases between. The CDR3 extends over 15 amino acids. Germline assignment: CDR1 SGHRS and CDR2 YFSETQ. CDR3 loop: CASSPGGSSGNTIYF. DNA for the CDR3: TGCGCCAGCAGCCCTGGGGGGAGCTCTGGAAACACCATATATTTT.

The rearrangement uses TRBV7-3 and TRBJ1-6; no clear D. V was pared by 1 base and J by 8 bases, with 12 bases between. In germline, CDR1 is SGHTA, CDR2 FQGTGA. The CDR3 contains 15 residues. CDR3 sequence reads: CASSLNGPSDSPLHF. CDR3 sequence (DNA): TGTGCCAGCAGCTTAAATGGGCCGTCGGATTCACCCCTCCACTTT.

The CDR3 loop is CASSTRPEGGTEAFF. The CDR3 DNA follows: TGTGCCAGCAGCACAAGGCCGGAAGGGGGCACTGAAGCTTTCTTT. The V and J genes are TRBV21-1 and TRBJ1-1; TRBD1, the table's D call, lacks a check against the DNA. TRBV21-1 is annotated as a pseudogene. This CDR3 contains 15 residues.

The rearrangement links TRBV29-1 to TRBJ1-4; the D gene is possibly TRBD1 (5 bases). Germline CDR1 and CDR2: SQVTM and ANQGSEA. This CDR3 is built from 14 residues. Trimming left V 6 bases short and J 2 bases short, with 13 bases between. This CDR3 reads CSVGRGGTNEKLFF. The DNA of the CDR3 is TGCAGCGTGGGGCGCGGGGGGACTAATGAAAAACTGTTTTTT.

The chain recombines TRBV6-5 with TRBJ1-1; no clear D. Looked up from germline, CDR1 is MNHEY and CDR2 is SVGAGI. The CDR3 is 16 residues long. V was cut by 0 bases and J by 0 bases, with 11 bases left in between. The CDR3 DNA follows: TGTGCCAGCAGTTACTCCTCGGGTCGGTTGAACACTGAAGCTTTCTTT. This translates into CASSYSSGRLNTEAFF.

This rearrangement joins TRBV27 to TRBJ2-6; D gene uncertain. Per the germline V gene, CDR1 is MNHEY and CDR2 is SMNVEV (reference sequence). The length of the CDR3 is 14 residues. Trimming removed 5 bases at V and 4 bases at J, with 9 bases between. CDR3 nucleotides: TGTGCCAGCAGTCCCAGGTACGGGGCCAACGTCCTGACTTTC. Translated: CASSPRYGANVLTF.

The chain uses TRBV19 and TRBJ1-1; no clear D. The CDR3 loop spans 15 amino acids. V was trimmed by 5 bases and J by 1 base, leaving 14 bases between them. Looked up from germline, CDR1 is LNHDA and CDR2 is SQIVND (reference sequence). CDR3 in amino acids: CASSYAGEWNTEAFF. The CDR3 DNA reads as TGTGCCAGTAGTTATGCTGGGGAGTGGAACACTGAAGCTTTCTTT.

J is TRBJ1-1 and V is TRBV11-2; D is possibly TRBD1 (6 bases). Germline V gene lookup returns CDR1 SGHAT and CDR2 FQNNGV. The CDR3 spans 16 residues. The ends were cut back, 5 bases at V and 2 bases at J, with 18 bases in the middle. The CDR3 loop is CASSRTDQGLNTEAFF. CDR3 sequence (DNA): TGTGCCAGCAGCCGAACAGATCAGGGGCTTAACACTGAAGCTTTCTTT.

The chain couples TRBV4-2 to TRBJ1-2; D possibly corresponds to TRBD1 (6 bases). Germline assignment: CDR1 LGHNA and CDR2 YNFKEQ. There are 14 residues in the CDR3. V was clipped by 2 bases and J by 7 bases, with 14 bases between them. The CDR3 is CASSQYSGGPGYTF. The CDR3 DNA sequence: TGTGCCAGCAGCCAATATAGCGGGGGGCCTGGCTACACCTTC.

Here the CDR3 DNA reads TGCGCCAGCAGCCAAAACCCAGGGCTGGGGCAGCCCCAGCATTTT. Translation: CASSQNPGLGQPQHF. This chain joins TRBV4-3 and TRBJ1-5, with a possible D match to TRBD1 (5 bases). The CDR3 runs 15 residues. Germline assignment: CDR1 LGHNA and CDR2 YSLEER. Between the trimmed V and J ends, which lost 2 bases and 7 bases, there was a span of 15 bases.

This clone was detected once. The V gene is TRBV6-1, the J gene TRBJ1-5, with D possibly matching TRBD1 (5 bases). V dropped 7 bases and J dropped 3 bases, with 16 bases sitting between them. From germline, CDR1 is MNHNS and CDR2 SASEGT. The CDR3 covers 15 residues. The DNA of the CDR3 is TGTGCCAGCACCTCTGGTTCAGGGATCAATCAGCCCCAGCATTTT. It yields the protein CASTSGSGINQPQHF.

The V gene is TRBV5-4, the J gene TRBJ1-6; D may be TRBD1 (6 bases). The V end lost 0 bases, the J end lost 6 bases, and 13 bases lay between the germline ends. This CDR3 spans 16 amino acids. Germline V gene lookup returns CDR1 SGHNT and CDR2 YYREEE (reference sequence). CDR3 bases: TGTGCCAGCAGCTTGGGTCCCGGACAGCTTAATTCACCCCTCCACTTT. The encoded protein is CASSLGPGQLNSPLHF.

This clone is a singleton in its sample. The chain is built from TRBV4-2 and TRBJ2-1; possibly TRBD1 for D (6 bases). The V gene's germline CDR1 is LGHNA and CDR2 YNFKEQ. Trimming removed 1 base from V and 10 bases from J, with 8 bases in between. There are 12 residues in the CDR3. Here the CDR3 DNA reads TGTGCCAGCAGCCAAGTTGGGGGCGAGCAGTTCTTC. This translates into CASSQVGGEQFF.

This chain links TRBV6-1 with TRBJ1-6; D gene unclear. Germline CDR1 reads MNHNS; CDR2 reads SASEGT. Trimming stripped 1 base from V and 5 bases from J, with 3 bases between. The CDR3 runs 13 residues. The CDR3 DNA follows: TGTGCCAGCAGTGAAGGAGATAATTCACCCCTCCACTTT. Its protein is CASSEGDNSPLHF.

This sequence joins TRBV6-1 and TRBJ1-1; D ambiguous. The CDR3 is 15 residues long. CDR1 MNHNS and CDR2 SASEGT come from the germline V gene. Trimming shortened V by 4 bases and J by 2 bases, and 14 bases separated the two germline ends. The CDR3 sequence: CASSVEAFLNTEAFF. DNA of the CDR3: TGTGCCAGCAGTGTTGAGGCTTTTCTTAACACTGAAGCTTTCTTT.